This T cell receptor beta chain came from a study of beta chain features in type 1 diabetes. Overall study: In all, roughly 98,000,000 sorted cells from all samples were analyzed. Findings and caveats of the study: In cDNA sequencing, cells with high TCR expression could be over-represented. TCRB repertoires of naive, central memory and Treg cells appeared more similar among patients than among healthy donors. TCRB CDR3s were moderately but significantly shorter in Type 1 diabetes patients in all four CD4+ subsets.

For this clone: What it binds is unknown.

This CDR3 contains 16 residues. V shed 0 bases and J shed 7 bases, with 17 bases lying between them. Germline V gene lookup returns CDR1 SGDLS and CDR2 YYNGEE. The whole isolated RNA underwent reverse transcription, so sequencing captured expressed TCRB transcripts. The assay was immunoSEQ multiplex PCR, and TCRdb's table has in-frame clones only and misses some. The sample comprises 200,000 to 250,000 clones, about 70% of which are singletons, and approximately 0.05% rests with the top ten. The TCR originated in a man aged 30 to 45 in good health. The chain uses TRBV9 and TRBJ2-1; no definite D call. Sequenced material: naive CD4+ T cells from blood. CDR3 sequence: CASSVDRTLLGNEQFF. CDR3 in DNA: TGTGCCAGCAGCGTAGATAGGACGCTGCTAGGGAATGAGCAGTTCTTC.